Here is one T cell receptor beta chain with its context. This clone was recorded once. Its antigen specificity is not known. Per-base qualities were not stored, and no clone one base away is much larger. The CDR3 goes from the cysteine to the phenylalanine over 15 residues. CDR3 DNA is the only sequence kept; it has 45 bases, read in frame from the first base. Another Seattle source contributed samples from volunteer blood donors who had recovered from COVID-19. Collaborating institutions collected whole blood in K2EDTA tubes following their own protocols. For TCRbeta analysis, collaborator samples were shipped as frozen whole blood, as isolated PBMCs, or as DNA extracted from either sample type. This sample is drawn from a study of blood T cell repertoires in COVID-19 (dated by TCRdb to about 2020). About the investigation overall: Samples covering the acute and convalescent phases of COVID-19 were provided by collaborators in the United States, Italy and Spain. The material from the prospective study consisted of cDNA or gDNA derived from T cells, B-cell-depleted T cells, or PBMCs. The samples were drawn from two sources: the first 160 participants of the ongoing ImmuneRACE study, and 950 to 1,500 subjects contributed by 6 global collaborators. Sample metadata almost always included a de-identified subject ID, COVID-19 status, age in years and sex. Deeply sampled blood TCRbeta repertoires from subjects exposed to, actively infected with, or recovered from COVID-19 were included in the dataset. HLA class I and class II types, where available, came from metadata supplied by the sample provider rather than from assay-based typing. The repertoires were released in a freely available public database intended as a resource for research on the immune response to SARS-CoV-2. Beyond this particular receptor, the publication reports: The quantity of clinical and demographic metadata differed by source and by participant and was supplied without curation.

The immunoSEQ Assay, a bias-controlled multiplex PCR, was used to amplify TCRbeta CDR3 regions from genomic DNA. Per the original workflow: Nucleated cell counts per sample were estimated from amplification of reference gene primers within the assay. To quantify the absolute abundance of each unique TCRbeta CDR3 rearrangement, sequence reads were collapsed and filtered. For each sample, productive Simpson clonality was calculated as the square root of Simpson's diversity index over productive rearrangements. Imported from immuneACCESS, the table was reduced by TCRdb to in-frame sequences with V and J called. These copies leave out some clones; in studies compared against another copy, an unresolved V gene accounts for under half, and the cause of the remainder is not known. V, J and clone size reflect that table, while D and trimming were determined from the DNA. The sample table contains approximately 150,000 clones; only one count was recorded for roughly 80% of them. The ten largest clones represent approximately 3.5% of the sample.

This sequence uses TRBV21-1 and TRBJ1-5; the table calls TRBD1, which could not be checked here. TRBV21-1 is labeled a pseudogene. The clonotype was recovered from a man between 65 and 85 years old who had recovered from COVID-19. The sample comprised peripheral blood. The CDR3 is CASSKGPGDNQPQHF. In nucleotide form, the sequence is TGTGCCAGCAGCAAAGGACCAGGGGACAATCAGCCCCAGCATTTT.